The clone carrying this T cell receptor beta chain was counted a few times. Its specificity is not known. The data stem from a study of post-analysis software for immune sequencing data. Looking at the study overall: In terms of disease course, relapsing-remitting, secondary progressive and progressive-relapsing multiple sclerosis were included.

Overall study results and limits: Multiple sclerosis was associated with a significant reduction in normalized Chao1 diversity relative to controls. Four to six TRBV segments, including TRBV5-6, TRBV5-1 and TRBV20-1, were more frequent in patients than controls. Analysis by F measure revealed that same-batch samples clustered strongly together.

Unique molecular identifiers were carried by the TCR beta cDNA libraries. A population of roughly 0.85 to 11 million T cells gave rise to roughly 500,000 cDNA molecules. TCRdb ran MiXCR on the PCR reads and lists one entry per CDR3 protein. Here the sample spans approximately 730,000 distinct CDR3 sequences, less than 35% being singletons. This CDR3 region has 17 residues. V was shortened by 0 bases and J by 1 base, with 16 bases between the two germline ends. CDR1 and CDR2 (germline): SGHDT, YYEEEE. The source of this sequence is a girl aged 5-17 years with multiple sclerosis. V is TRBV5-6 and J is TRBJ1-1; tentative D call: TRBD1 (5 bases). Material: blood. The CDR3 nucleotides are TGTGCCAGCAGCTTGGCCGGTGGGGCGGGCCCGAACACTGAAGCTTTCTTT. Translation gives CASSLAGGAGPNTEAFF.